This passage covers 21 T cell receptor beta chains from one sample sequenced in a study of neurological immune-mediated disorders. TCRdb re-analysed the 5' RACE reads in MiXCR, keeping a single row per CDR3 protein. The table includes 87,000 or so distinct CDR3 sequences, 3% to 4% detected once. Sequencing was done on a sample of PBMCs. The receptors derive from a woman between 18 and 29 years old with multiple sclerosis.

This clonotype was detected many times. This rearrangement joins TRBV3-1 to TRBJ1-2; TRBD1 aligns across 7 bases. Germline trimming cut 4 bases from V and 3 bases from J; bases unmatched to any gene: 8. This CDR3 region has 15 residues. CDR1 is LGHDT and CDR2 is YNNKEL in the germline V gene (reference sequence). This chain's CDR3 is CASSRQQGPYYGYTF. The CDR3, as DNA: TGTGCCAGCAGCCGCCAACAGGGGCCCTACTATGGCTACACCTTC.

This clonotype has a count of ten or more. The gene calls are TRBV15 and TRBJ1-5, with D uncertain. This CDR3 region has 14 residues. Germline V gene lookup returns CDR1 LNHNV and CDR2 YYDKDF (reference sequence). Trimming removed 1 base at V and 6 bases at J, with 10 bases between. The CDR3 nucleotides are TGTGCCACCAGCAGAGCGGGCAGTGCTCAGCCCCAGCATTTT. Protein sequence: CATSRAGSAQPQHF.

This clonotype was detected many times. The V gene is TRBV5-1, the J gene TRBJ2-7, with 7 positions matching TRBD1. Unmatched junction bases numbered 11, after V lost 0 bases and J lost 5 bases. Germline CDR1 reads SGHRS; CDR2 reads YFSETQ. The CDR3 loop spans 16 amino acids. In nucleotides, the CDR3 is TGCGCCAGCAGCTTGGCAAATACAGGGGTAGCCGACGAGCAGTACTTC. Protein: CASSLANTGVADEQYF.

This clonotype occurred many times. J is TRBJ2-1 and V is TRBV5-1, with a possible D match to TRBD1 (5 bases). V was shortened by 2 bases and J by 5 bases, with 8 bases between the two germline ends. The CDR3 consists of 13 residues. The germline CDR1 and CDR2 sequences are SGHRS and YFSETQ. CDR3 residues: CASSLDSNNEQFF. The DNA for the CDR3 is TGCGCCAGCAGCTTAGACAGTAACAATGAGCAGTTCTTC.

There are many counts of this clonotype. This chain connects TRBV5-1 to TRBJ2-4; possibly TRBD2 for D (6 bases). Germline V gene lookup returns CDR1 SGHRS and CDR2 YFSETQ. The CDR3 runs 13 residues. Trimming cost V 0 bases and J 8 bases, with 9 bases left between them. The CDR3 DNA follows: TGCGCCAGCAGCTTGGGCAGGGAGGACATTCAGTACTTC. This gives the protein CASSLGREDIQYF.

This clonotype has only a few counts. The rearrangement joins TRBV5-1 to TRBJ2-6, with TRBD1 matching 8 bases. Germline CDR1 and CDR2: SGHRS and YFSETQ. The junction had 3 bases not matched to a gene; V was cut back by 0 bases and J by 4 bases. The CDR3 loop spans 16 amino acids. The CDR3, as DNA: TGCGCCAGCAGCTTGGCCTCAGGGGGCGGGGCCAACGTCCTGACTTTC. Its protein product is CASSLASGGGANVLTF. The whole variable domain, remainder taken from reference TRBV5-1 and TRBJ2-6, is KAGVTQTPRYLIKTRGQQVTLSCSPISGHRSVSWYQQTPGQGLQFLFEYFSETQRNKGNFPGRFSGRQFSNSRSEMNVSTLELGDSALYLCASSLASGGGANVLTFGAGSRLTVL.

This clonotype was seen repeatedly, ten times or more. J is TRBJ1-1 and V is TRBV7-8, with TRBD1 matching 7 bases. The CDR3 consists of 14 residues. V shed 5 bases, J shed 3 bases, and the junction held 6 bases outside the gene matches. The germline V gene encodes CDR1 SGHVS and CDR2 FQNEAQ. DNA of the CDR3: TGTGCCAGCAGCCCCGGGACAGCTTACACTGAAGCTTTCTTT. Protein sequence: CASSPGTAYTEAFF.

This clonotype was counted ten times or more. This chain links TRBV7-2 with TRBJ1-2; 8 bases match TRBD1. This CDR3 is 13 amino acids long. From germline, CDR1 is SGHTA and CDR2 FQGNSA. V gave up 5 bases and J gave up 14 bases; unmatched junction bases: 13. The CDR3 region is CASSANSGGASTF. CDR3 in DNA: TGTGCCAGCAGCGCGAACTCAGGGGGCGCATCGACCTTC. The entire variable domain, with the rest obtained from reference TRBV7-2 and TRBJ1-2, is as follows: GAGVSQSPSNKVTEKGKDVELRCDPISGHTALYWYRQSLGQGLEFLIYFQGNSAPDKSGLPSDRFSAERTGGSVSTLTIQRTQQEDSAVYLCASSANSGGASTFGSGTRLTVV.

The V gene is TRBV7-2, the J gene TRBJ2-7; either TRBD1 or TRBD2 may supply D (6 bases each). The CDR3 loop spans 17 amino acids. Germline V gene data show CDR1 as SGHTA and CDR2 as FQGNSA. Trimming removed 1 base at V and 5 bases at J, with 21 bases between. This CDR3 reads CASSLGGAGGPSHEQYF. DNA for the CDR3: TGTGCCAGCAGCTTAGGGGGGGCAGGAGGCCCTTCCCACGAGCAGTACTTC.

This clonotype came up many times. The chain combines TRBV5-1 with TRBJ2-2; D perhaps matches TRBD1 (6 bases). The length of the CDR3 is 16 residues. The V end lost 4 bases, the J end lost 0 bases, and 13 bases lay between the germline ends. The germline gives CDR1 SGHRS, CDR2 YFSETQ. CDR3: CASSPRTDANTGELFF. The CDR3 coding sequence is TGCGCCAGCAGCCCGCGGACAGACGCGAACACCGGGGAGCTGTTTTTT.

This clonotype was detected ten times or more. The chain employs TRBV11-1 and TRBJ2-7; no reliable D call. There are 12 residues in the CDR3. Looked up from germline, CDR1 is SGHAT and CDR2 is FQDESV (reference sequence). Trimming took off 1 base at V and 3 bases at J, with 4 bases between the two ends. The CDR3: CASSLEVYEQYF. CDR3 nucleotide sequence: TGTGCCAGCAGCTTAGAGGTCTACGAGCAGTACTTC.

This clonotype was recorded at least ten times. The chain recombines TRBV4-1 with TRBJ1-5; TRBD1 aligns across 7 bases. The J segment lost 3 bases and the V segment lost 2 bases, leaving 4 bases of the junction unmatched. The CDR3 loop spans 15 amino acids. The germline gives CDR1 MGHRA, CDR2 YSYEKL. The CDR3 nucleotides are TGCGCCAGCAGCCAATGGGGACAGAACAATCAGCCCCAGCATTTT. It yields the protein CASSQWGQNNQPQHF.

This clonotype has at least ten counts. The CDR3 reads CASTAPGEPFF. Written as DNA, the CDR3 is TGTGCCAGCACCGCACCGGGGGAGCCATTCTTC. This chain uses TRBV6-2 or TRBV6-3 with TRBJ2-1, with TRBD2 as a possible D gene (6 bases). V was clipped by 7 bases and J by 16 bases, with 17 bases between them. The germline gives CDR1 MNHEY, CDR2 SVGEGT. This CDR3 is 11 amino acids long.

This clonotype has at least ten counts. The chain joins TRBV5-1 to TRBJ2-3; D gene ambiguous. The CDR3 is 15 amino acids. Germline V gene sequence: CDR1 SGHRS, CDR2 YFSETQ. V was clipped by 0 bases and J by 0 bases, with 8 bases between them. The CDR3: CASSLGLASTDTQYF. As DNA, the CDR3 is TGCGCCAGCAGCTTGGGACTCGCTAGCACAGATACGCAGTATTTT.

This clonotype was picked up one time. A much more abundant neighbour one base away suggests this may be a read error. No conserved phenylalanine or tryptophan is present at the end of the CDR3, so a read error is the likely explanation. V and J are TRBV5-6 and TRBJ2-7; D could derive from TRBD1 or TRBD2 (6 bases each). CDR3 length: 15 amino acids. V dropped 2 bases and J dropped 6 bases, with 18 bases sitting between them. The germline CDR1 and CDR2 sequences are SGHDT and YYEEEE. The CDR3 DNA follows: TGTGCCAGCAGCTTTGGCGGGACACCCTCGCTCGAGCAGTACTGC. It codes for CASSFGGTPSLEQYC.

This clonotype was counted ten times or more. This chain links TRBV20-1 with TRBJ2-7; 12 bases fit TRBD2. The CDR3 runs to 14 residues. Germline values: CDR1 DFQATT, CDR2 SNEGSKA (reference sequence). The junction had 9 bases not matched to a gene; V was cut back by 5 bases and J by 7 bases. The CDR3 loop is CSASLAGGGREQYF. CDR3 nucleotides: TGCAGTGCTTCGCTAGCGGGAGGGGGTCGTGAGCAGTACTTC.

This clonotype has ten or more counts. This rearrangement joins TRBV7-2 to TRBJ1-2; 9 nucleotides agree with TRBD1. Germline V gene data show CDR1 as SGHTA and CDR2 as FQGNSA. The ends lost 5 bases at V and 4 bases at J; junction bases unmatched: 2. CDR3 length: 13 amino acids. The CDR3 loop is CASSRTGAYGYTF. DNA for the CDR3: TGTGCCAGCAGCCGGACAGGGGCCTATGGCTACACCTTC.

This clonotype was picked up many times. The V gene is TRBV12-3 or TRBV12-4, the J gene TRBJ2-7; TRBD1 is a possible D gene (5 bases). With 5 bases removed from V and 3 bases from J, the gap between germline ends came to 8 bases. There are 12 residues in the CDR3. The CDR3 loop is CASSPQGYEQYF. The CDR3 DNA sequence: TGTGCCAGCAGTCCCCAGGGCTACGAGCAGTACTTC.

This clonotype has at least ten counts. The gene calls are TRBV20-1 and TRBJ1-2; D not resolved. The V gene's germline CDR1 is DFQATT and CDR2 SNEGSKA (reference sequence). Trimming removed 2 bases from V and 10 bases from J, with 20 bases in between. The CDR3 covers 14 residues. CDR3 DNA: TGCAGTGCTAGACCCCCAGCAGATCGTATGAACTACACCTTC. Translated, it gives CSARPPADRMNYTF.

This clonotype was seen at least ten times. This chain connects TRBV5-1 to TRBJ2-1, with 14 bases fitting TRBD2. Germline V gene lookup returns CDR1 SGHRS and CDR2 YFSETQ. The V segment lost 2 bases and the J segment 7 bases; nucleotides outside the gene matches: 11. CDR3 length: 18 amino acids. CDR3 loop: CASSFGTSGSGGENEQFF. CDR3 nucleotides: TGCGCCAGCAGCTTCGGGACTAGCGGGAGTGGGGGGGAGAATGAGCAGTTCTTC. The variable domain in full, with the rest retrieved from reference TRBV5-1 and TRBJ2-1, is KAGVTQTPRYLIKTRGQQVTLSCSPISGHRSVSWYQQTPGQGLQFLFEYFSETQRNKGNFPGRFSGRQFSNSRSEMNVSTLELGDSALYLCASSFGTSGSGGENEQFFGPGTRLTVL.

This clonotype was counted at least ten times. The chain uses TRBV5-6 and TRBJ2-1; D unclear. V was shortened by 3 bases and J by 8 bases, with 12 bases between the two germline ends. The germline CDR1 and CDR2 sequences are SGHDT and YYEEEE. The CDR3 sequence is 13 residues long. CDR3 sequence (DNA): TGTGCCAGCAGCTCTTGGGCAGGATATGAGCAGTTCTTC. Its protein is CASSSWAGYEQFF.